The 9 T cell receptor beta chains listed next were all sequenced from one sample in a study of blood T cell repertoires in COVID-19. The table came from immunoSEQ multiplex PCR; TCRdb's copy has only in-frame clones and leaves some out. Here the sample spans about half a million clones, about nine tenths being singletons. The sequenced sample consisted of PBMCs or T cells enriched from blood (not recorded which). These receptors were collected from a woman in her fifties or sixties who had recovered from COVID-19.

V usage is TRBV29-1 and J usage is TRBJ2-2; the match to TRBD1 covers 7 bases. Germline CDR1 reads SQVTM; CDR2 reads ANQGSEA. V shed 7 bases, J shed 2 bases, and the junction held 1 base outside the gene matches. This CDR3 is 12 amino acids long. CDR3 DNA: TGCAGCGGGACAGGAAACACCGGGGAGCTGTTTTTT. This encodes CSGTGNTGELFF.

CDR3 loop: CASRTGWGGRDTEAFF. Here the CDR3 DNA reads TGTGCCAGCAGAACCGGTTGGGGGGGCCGGGACACTGAAGCTTTCTTT. V gene TRBV2 combines with J gene TRBJ1-1, with D maybe TRBD1 (6 bases). Germline CDR1 is SNHLY and CDR2 is FYNNEI. The ends were cut back, 6 bases at V and 3 bases at J, with 20 bases in the middle. This CDR3 spans 16 amino acids.

The chain links TRBV4-1 to TRBJ2-5; TRBD2 agrees at 13 bases. J was trimmed by 5 bases and V by 3 bases; bases with no gene match: 3. From germline, CDR1 is MGHRA and CDR2 YSYEKL. The length of the CDR3 is 15 residues. CDR3 region: CASSQTSGGHETQYF. The DNA for the CDR3 is TGCGCCAGCAGCCAGACTAGCGGGGGGCATGAGACCCAGTACTTC.

This chain connects TRBV11-3 to TRBJ2-2, with 11 bases aligning to TRBD1. Germline V gene data show CDR1 as SGHNT and CDR2 as YENEEA. V trimming: 6 bases; J trimming: 5 bases; junction bases outside the gene matches: 5. This CDR3 comprises 15 residues. DNA for the CDR3: TGTGCCAGCAGTAGGACAGGGGGCGGAACCGGGGAGCTGTTTTTT. Residues: CASSRTGGGTGELFF.

This clone was observed a single time. This chain links TRBV21-1 with TRBJ1-2; the table names TRBD1, a call not compared with the DNA. TRBV21-1 is shown as a pseudogene. The CDR3 has 16 residues. Here the CDR3 DNA reads TGTGCCAGCAGCAAACTCGCCTGGGTACAGGACTATGGCTACACCTTC. It specifies CASSKLAWVQDYGYTF.

This rearrangement joins TRBV7-8 to TRBJ1-1; 7 nucleotides line up with TRBD1. Germline CDR1 SGHVS, CDR2 FQNEAQ. The CDR3 is made up of 14 amino acids. After removal of 5 bases from V and 1 base from J, the junction contained 4 bases not matched to a gene. CDR3 region: CASSPRDRNTEAFF. The CDR3 DNA follows: TGTGCCAGCAGCCCAAGGGACAGGAACACTGAAGCTTTCTTT.

The count of this clone is one. The chain employs TRBV7-9 and TRBJ2-2, with D perhaps TRBD2 (7 bases). Trimming pared 5 bases from V and 6 bases from J, leaving 19 bases between. This CDR3 is built from 16 residues. CDR1 SEHNR and CDR2 FQNEAQ come from the germline V gene (reference sequence). The CDR3 sequence: CASSPLGRGGAGELFF. In DNA form, the CDR3 reads TGTGCCAGCAGCCCCCTGGGAAGGGGGGGCGCCGGGGAGCTGTTTTTT.

The gene calls are TRBV19 and TRBJ1-2; TRBD1 agrees at 8 bases. After removal of 3 bases from V and 2 bases from J, the junction contained 8 bases not matched to a gene. The CDR3 consists of 16 residues. Germline V gene data show CDR1 as LNHDA and CDR2 as SQIVND (reference sequence). The CDR3 nucleotides are TGTGCCAGTAGTATTAGGGCAGGGGGCGGAAACTATGGCTACACCTTC. Its translation is CASSIRAGGGNYGYTF.

V and J are TRBV28 and TRBJ1-2, with TRBD1 as a possible D gene (5 bases). Trimming removed 5 bases from V and 4 bases from J, with 14 bases in between. CDR1 and CDR2 from the germline V gene are MDHEN and SYDVKM. The CDR3 has 14 amino acids. The CDR3 sequence is CASSDTLQVYGYTF. As DNA, the CDR3 is TGTGCCAGCAGTGATACCCTACAGGTCTATGGCTACACCTTC.